This T cell receptor (beta chain) was sequenced for a study of OX40 agonist ivuxolimab in advanced cancers. Notes on the study in general: At doses 0.1 to 3.0 mg/kg, CD4+ and CD8+ clones expanded. Mean expanded clone counts were higher in CD8+ than CD4+ T cells.

The protocol was immunoSEQ multiplex PCR, while the TCRdb copy is restricted to in-frame clones and leaves out a portion. The repertoire holds tens of thousands of clones, with 84% as singletons. A remark on this clone: Its target is unknown.

This CDR3 region has 15 residues. Germline loops: CDR1 MNHNY, CDR2 SVGAGI (reference sequence). The V end was cut by 5 bases, the J end by 3 bases, with 16 bases between. This chain joins TRBV6-6 and TRBJ1-2; D ambiguous. The clonotype was recovered from an adult with an advanced solid tumor such as melanoma, head and neck, liver or kidney cancer. The material sequenced was CD4+ or CD8+ T cells sorted from blood, taken in a trial of the OX40 agonist ivuxolimab. CDR3 amino acids: CASSPDRFGDYGYTF. The CDR3 bases are TGTGCCAGCAGTCCAGATCGATTTGGGGACTATGGCTACACCTTC.